One and the same sample provided the 31 T cell receptor beta chains below, sequenced in a study of blood T cell repertoires in COVID-19. This table comes from immunoSEQ multiplex PCR, and its TCRdb copy is limited to in-frame clones, with some not included. The profile shows approximately 110,000 clones, approximately 90% of them singletons. Sequenced input: peripheral blood. The receptors come from a human donor in a cohort sampled during active COVID-19.

V usage is TRBV27 and J usage is TRBJ1-2, with 8 bases matching TRBD1. This CDR3 is 16 amino acids long. Germline V lookup: CDR1 MNHEY, CDR2 SMNVEV (reference sequence). After removal of 6 bases from V and 4 bases from J, the junction contained 13 bases not matched to a gene. As DNA, the CDR3 is TGTGCCAGCAGCCATAGACTACAGGGGGACGGCTATGGCTACACCTTC. Translating it yields CASSHRLQGDGYGYTF.

CDR3 coding DNA: TGTGCCAGCGTTCGACAGGGTTCCTACGAGCAGTACTTC. Translating gives CASVRQGSYEQYF. This rearrangement joins TRBV27 to TRBJ2-7; TRBD1 matches at 7 bases. V dropped 8 bases and J dropped 1; count of bases not matched to a gene: 5. Germline values: CDR1 MNHEY, CDR2 SMNVEV (reference sequence). This CDR3 region has 13 residues.

V is TRBV5-8 and J is TRBJ1-2, with TRBD1 matching over 8 bases. Germline CDR1 reads SGHTS; CDR2 reads YDEGEE. Trimming at V came to 0 bases and at J to 4 bases, leaving 8 bases not matched to a gene. The CDR3 sequence is 16 residues long. The CDR3 sequence: CASSLEPGTGIYGYTF. Written as DNA, the CDR3 is TGTGCCAGCAGCTTGGAGCCTGGGACAGGCATCTATGGCTACACCTTC.

This chain joins TRBV4-3 and TRBJ2-1; D is possibly TRBD2 (5 bases). This CDR3 is built from 15 residues. Trimming removed 4 bases from V and 0 bases from J, with 10 bases in between. Per the germline V gene, CDR1 is LGHNA and CDR2 is YSLEER. The CDR3 region is CASSPERSSYNEQFF. The CDR3 bases are TGCGCCAGCAGCCCTGAGCGGAGCTCCTACAATGAGCAGTTCTTC.

This clone was counted between two and nine times. V gene TRBV6-1 combines with J gene TRBJ1-3; 8 positions agree with TRBD1. V lost 4 bases and J lost 0; bases outside the gene matches: 5. The CDR3 is 16 residues long. Germline loops: CDR1 MNHNS, CDR2 SASEGT. The CDR3 nucleotides are TGTGCCAGCAGTGGGGGACAGGCCCGCTCTGGAAACACCATATATTTT. This gives the protein CASSGGQARSGNTIYF.

In this sample, this clone turned up once. The chain carries TRBV11-2 and TRBJ1-1; TRBD1 might be the D (5 bases). From germline, CDR1 is SGHAT and CDR2 FQNNGV. Trimming shortened V by 1 base and J by 1 base, and 10 bases separated the two germline ends. The CDR3 runs 15 residues. As DNA, the CDR3 is TGTGCCAGCAGCTTAGGGGGGGAGGCGAACACTGAAGCTTTCTTT. Its translation: CASSLGGEANTEAFF.

The rearrangement joins TRBV27 to TRBJ2-5, with TRBD1 matching 8 bases. Germline trimming cut 6 bases from V and 4 bases from J; bases unmatched to any gene: 10. CDR3 size: 15 residues. Germline CDR1 and CDR2: MNHEY and SMNVEV (reference sequence). The DNA of the CDR3 is TGTGCCAGCAGACCGATACGAACAGGGGGAGAGACCCAGTACTTC. Protein product: CASRPIRTGGETQYF.

The J gene is TRBJ1-5, the V gene TRBV21-1. TRBV21-1 is described as a pseudogene. The CDR3 covers 15 residues. The CDR3 bases are TGTGCCAGCAGCAAAGTTTACGGACTCAATCAGCCCCAGCATTTT. Amino acids: CASSKVYGLNQPQHF.

The chain recombines TRBV19 with TRBJ1-1; the D is unclear. The germline CDR1 and CDR2 sequences are LNHDA and SQIVND (reference sequence). There are 13 residues in the CDR3. V was cut by 6 bases and J by 1 base, with 9 bases left in between. This CDR3 reads CASSSYKNTEAFF. DNA for the CDR3: TGTGCCAGTAGCTCTTACAAGAACACTGAAGCTTTCTTT. Full variable domain (missing parts from reference TRBV19 and TRBJ1-1): DGGITQSPKYLFRKEGQNVTLSCEQNLNHDAMYWYRQDPGQGLRLIYYSQIVNDFQKGDIAEGYSVSREKKESFPLTVTSAQKNPTAFYLCASSSYKNTEAFFGQGTRLTVV.

The rearrangement joins TRBV5-4 to TRBJ2-3, with 7 bases lining up with TRBD2. Germline V gene lookup returns CDR1 SGHNT and CDR2 YYREEE (reference sequence). The CDR3 sequence is 13 residues long. V trimming: 9 bases; J trimming: 4 bases; junction bases outside the gene matches: 8. CDR3 DNA: TGTGCCACAGCAAGGCGGGAGCCAGATACGCAGTATTTT. It specifies CATARREPDTQYF.

Here the CDR3 reads CAISEANYGYTF. The CDR3 nucleotides are TGTGCCATCAGTGAAGCGAACTATGGCTACACCTTC. This chain connects TRBV10-3 to TRBJ1-2; D gene ambiguous. The V end was cut by 3 bases, the J end by 2 bases, with 4 bases between. This CDR3 spans 12 amino acids. Per germline, CDR1 ENHRY and CDR2 SYGVKD.

This clone has a single count. The chain links TRBV6-6 to TRBJ1-2; D is possibly TRBD1 (5 bases). Germline assignment: CDR1 MNHNY and CDR2 SVGAGI (reference sequence). The length of the CDR3 is 14 residues. V was shortened by 0 bases and J by 4 bases, with 9 bases between the two germline ends. The CDR3 coding sequence is TGTGCCAGCAGTTACTCTAAGGGACTCTATGGCTACACCTTC. As protein: CASSYSKGLYGYTF.

The V call is TRBV7-9, the J call TRBJ1-1, with D possibly being TRBD1 (6 bases). There are 12 residues in the CDR3. V lost 5 bases and J lost 11, with 15 bases in between. Germline values: CDR1 SEHNR, CDR2 FQNEAQ (reference sequence). The CDR3 sequence is CASSDGQYRAFF. CDR3 coding DNA: TGTGCCAGCAGCGATGGACAGTACAGGGCTTTCTTT.

The chain employs TRBV4-3 and TRBJ2-1; maybe TRBD2 (7 bases). The length of the CDR3 is 14 residues. V dropped 1 base and J dropped 8 bases, with 12 bases sitting between them. Germline V gene sequence: CDR1 LGHNA, CDR2 YSLEER. The CDR3 loop reads CASSQGPGGYEQFF. The CDR3, as DNA: TGCGCCAGCAGCCAAGGGCCGGGGGGCTATGAGCAGTTCTTC.

CDR3 sequence reads: CASSQELGLATGELFF. CDR3 nucleotides: TGCGCCAGCAGCCAAGAGTTGGGACTAGCGACCGGGGAGCTGTTTTTT. The chain carries TRBV4-1 and TRBJ2-2; the match to TRBD2 covers 10 bases. The CDR3 loop spans 16 amino acids. The V gene end was trimmed by 0 bases and the J gene end by 5 bases; junction bases not matched to a gene: 3. Germline V lookup: CDR1 MGHRA, CDR2 YSYEKL.

A single count supports this clone. The J gene is TRBJ2-1, the V gene TRBV28; TRBD2 matches at 10 bases. Germline lookup yields CDR1 MDHEN and CDR2 SYDVKM. With V trimmed by 4 bases and J by 5 bases, 8 bases remained unmatched. CDR3 length: 16 amino acids. The CDR3 DNA follows: TGTGCCAGCAGTTCCATTAGCGGGGGGCCTAACAATGAGCAGTTCTTC. Its translation is CASSSISGGPNNEQFF.

The gene calls are TRBV19 and TRBJ2-1, with 7 bases that match TRBD2. Germline CDR1 and CDR2: LNHDA and SQIVND (reference sequence). The CDR3 covers 19 residues. Trimming at V came to 3 bases and at J to 4 bases, leaving 18 bases not matched to a gene. This chain's CDR3 is CASSIRAEGGGSGYNEQFF. The CDR3 DNA reads as TGTGCCAGTAGTATCAGGGCCGAGGGAGGCGGGAGCGGTTACAATGAGCAGTTCTTC.

This chain links TRBV11-3 with TRBJ2-2; no clear D gene. With 1 base removed from V and 1 base from J, the gap between germline ends came to 4 bases. This CDR3 has 14 residues. The germline gives CDR1 SGHNT, CDR2 YENEEA. The CDR3 region has the DNA TGTGCCAGCAGCTTAGCTCGGAACACCGGGGAGCTGTTTTTT. Protein: CASSLARNTGELFF.

The gene calls are TRBV19 and TRBJ2-7; maybe TRBD2 (6 bases). The CDR3 sequence is 14 residues long. Deletions cut 1 base from V and 1 base from J, with 8 bases between. Germline loops: CDR1 LNHDA, CDR2 SQIVND (reference sequence). The CDR3 sequence: CASSIGGVSYEQYF. For the CDR3, the DNA is TGTGCCAGTAGTATAGGCGGGGTATCCTACGAGCAGTACTTC. The whole variable domain, filled in from reference TRBV19 and TRBJ2-7, reads DGGITQSPKYLFRKEGQNVTLSCEQNLNHDAMYWYRQDPGQGLRLIYYSQIVNDFQKGDIAEGYSVSREKKESFPLTVTSAQKNPTAFYLCASSIGGVSYEQYFGPGTRLTVT.

The chain is built from TRBV7-2 and TRBJ1-1; 8 bases agree with TRBD1. The CDR3 spans 16 residues. Germline lookup yields CDR1 SGHTA and CDR2 FQGNSA. V was clipped by 3 bases and J by 1 base; unmatched bases: 7. The CDR3 region is CASSFFQGAANTEAFF. Here the CDR3 DNA reads TGTGCCAGCAGCTTCTTTCAGGGGGCGGCGAACACTGAAGCTTTCTTT.

The V and J genes are TRBV7-9 and TRBJ2-1, with TRBD2 identical over 11 bases. J gave up 8 bases and V 0 bases, and 3 bases lay outside the gene matches. Per the germline V gene, CDR1 is SEHNR and CDR2 is FQNEAQ (reference sequence). CDR3 length: 15 residues. In nucleotides, the CDR3 is TGTGCCAGCAGCTTAGCCGGGGGACTAGCGGATGAGCAGTTCTTC. It encodes CASSLAGGLADEQFF.

The chain has TRBV6-2 or TRBV6-3 and TRBJ2-1; 7 nucleotides agree with TRBD1. V lost 6 bases, J lost 5 bases, and 16 bases stayed unmatched. In germline, CDR1 is MNHEY, CDR2 SVGEGT. The CDR3 runs to 17 residues. CDR3 nucleotide sequence: TGTGCCAGCAGCCCTGACAGGGATCCCGGCCGGCACAATGAGCAGTTCTTC. As protein: CASSPDRDPGRHNEQFF.

V usage is TRBV5-1 and J usage is TRBJ2-3; 13 nucleotides match TRBD2. This CDR3 is built from 15 residues. Germline V gives CDR1 SGHRS, CDR2 YFSETQ. With V trimmed by 3 bases and J by 6 bases, 4 bases remained unmatched. As DNA, the CDR3 is TGCGCCAGCAGCTCCGGACTAGCGGGAGCTGATACGCAGTATTTT. This gives the protein CASSSGLAGADTQYF.

The chain links TRBV6-6 to TRBJ1-4, with D uncertain. Per germline, CDR1 MNHNY and CDR2 SVGAGI (reference sequence). V lost 4 bases to trimming and J lost 7 bases, with 10 bases between them. CDR3 length: 13 amino acids. CDR3 in DNA: TGTGCCAGCAGTTCCGGGAATGGTGAAAAACTGTTTTTT. Translating gives CASSSGNGEKLFF.

The V gene is TRBV11-2, the J gene TRBJ1-6; the D gene is possibly TRBD1 (6 bases). CDR1 and CDR2 from the germline V gene are SGHAT and FQNNGV. The ends were cut back, 1 base at V and 7 bases at J, with 8 bases in the middle. This CDR3 region has 14 residues. The CDR3 coding sequence is TGTGCCAGCAGCTTAGGGGGACACAATTCACCCCTCCACTTT. Residues: CASSLGGHNSPLHF.

The V gene is TRBV5-6, the J gene TRBJ1-1; no clear D. Per the germline V gene, CDR1 is SGHDT and CDR2 is YYEEEE. V was clipped by 5 bases and J by 3 bases, with 17 bases between them. CDR3 length: 15 residues. DNA for the CDR3: TGTGCCAGCAGTCCCAGACGGGCGAGGGACACTGAAGCTTTCTTT. It translates to CASSPRRARDTEAFF.

The J gene is TRBJ2-6, the V gene TRBV9; 8 bases are shared with TRBD2. Unmatched junction bases numbered 2, after V lost 4 bases and J lost 2 bases. Germline values: CDR1 SGDLS, CDR2 YYNGEE. There are 15 residues in the CDR3. CDR3 sequence reads: CASSPGGAGANVLTF. In DNA form, the CDR3 reads TGTGCCAGCAGCCCGGGGGGGGCTGGGGCCAACGTCCTGACTTTC.

This chain connects TRBV5-1 to TRBJ2-5; the match to TRBD1 covers 9 bases. CDR3 length equals 16 residues. Trimming at V came to 4 bases and at J to 2 bases, leaving 9 bases not matched to a gene. In germline, CDR1 is SGHRS, CDR2 YFSETQ. CDR3 nucleotide sequence: TGCGCCAGCAGCACCCCCGGGACAGGGCTTCAAGAGACCCAGTACTTC. Translated: CASSTPGTGLQETQYF.

The chain couples TRBV6-5 to TRBJ1-1; 7 nucleotides agree with TRBD1. V was pared by 7 bases and J by 1 base, with 6 bases of the junction left unmatched. The CDR3 runs 14 residues. Germline V gives CDR1 MNHEY, CDR2 SVGAGI. The CDR3 reads CASTKDRANTEAFF. The CDR3 region has the DNA TGTGCCAGCACCAAAGACAGGGCGAACACTGAAGCTTTCTTT.

The genes are TRBV28 and TRBJ2-2; TRBD2 matches at 9 bases. The germline CDR1 and CDR2 sequences are MDHEN and SYDVKM. The CDR3 runs 18 residues. V shed 5 bases, J shed 4 bases, and the junction held 14 bases outside the gene matches. The chain's CDR3 is CASSPEVAGGPGTGELFF. CDR3 DNA: TGTGCCAGCAGTCCCGAGGTCGCGGGAGGGCCGGGCACCGGGGAGCTGTTTTTT.

The V call is TRBV25-1, the J call TRBJ2-2; D perhaps matches TRBD2 (6 bases). The V gene's germline CDR1 is MGHDK and CDR2 SYGVNS. Trimming cost V 3 bases and J 2 bases, with 10 bases left between them. CDR3 length equals 15 residues. The DNA for the CDR3 is TGTGCCAGCAGTGAGCAACTAGCAAACACCGGGGAGCTGTTTTTT. Amino acid sequence: CASSEQLANTGELFF.